Presented here are 4 T cell receptor beta chains from one specimen sequenced in a study of blood T cells in healthy people across ages. With a J-beta primer mix and a sample-barcoded 5' primer, a second PCR ran about 7 to 11 cycles. TCRdb re-called the 5' RACE reads through MiXCR, storing one row per CDR3 protein. The sample holds about 930,000 distinct CDR3 sequences; around 29% are singletons and the top ten take about 9.4%. A further study also used this sample, focusing on T cells of mothers and their children.

Sequences were obtained from blood. Receptors were obtained from a woman between 35 and 50 years old in good health.

A note on this clonotype: Mismatch with germline at one junction end may stem from a read error. The chain has TRBV4-1 and TRBJ1-1; maybe TRBD1 (5 bases). There are 12 residues in the CDR3. Germline lookup yields CDR1 MGHRA and CDR2 YSYEKL. The CDR3 spells CASSWGNAEAFF. In DNA, the CDR3 is TGCGCCAGCTCCTGGGGGAACGCTGAAGCTTTCTTT.

This clonotype showed up just a few times. The CDR3 DNA reads as TGTGCCAGCAGTGAAAAACTTCCGGGACTAGCGGGGGGCTCGACCTACGAGCAGTACTTC. Its protein product is CASSEKLPGLAGGSTYEQYF. This chain connects TRBV6-1 to TRBJ2-7; 15 nucleotides match TRBD2. Germline V gene data show CDR1 as MNHNS and CDR2 as SASEGT. CDR3 length: 20 amino acids. V lost 2 bases and J lost 2; bases outside the gene matches: 13.

This clonotype was detected only a few times. The J gene is TRBJ2-7, the V gene TRBV20-1; D is perhaps TRBD2 (6 bases). The germline V gene has CDR1 DFQATT and CDR2 SNEGSKA (reference sequence). The V and J ends lost 1 base and 4 bases respectively, with 14 bases between them. This CDR3 contains 14 residues. The CDR3 nucleotides are TGCAGTGCTAGAGGGGAGCGGGTGATTTACGAGCAGTACTTC. It yields the protein CSARGERVIYEQYF.

The chain employs TRBV3-1 and TRBJ1-2; D perhaps matches TRBD1 (6 bases). Germline loops: CDR1 LGHDT, CDR2 YNNKEL (reference sequence). The CDR3 totals 16 residues. The V end lost 0 bases, the J end lost 4 bases, and 15 bases lay between the germline ends. In DNA form, the CDR3 reads TGTGCCAGCAGCCAAGATAGGAGCAGGGGACCCTATGGCTACACCTTC. The encoded protein is CASSQDRSRGPYGYTF.